Listed below are T cell receptor beta chains from one sample, sequenced in a study of shared clonotypes between healthy human individuals. Repertoires were generated with immunoSEQ multiplex PCR, while TCRdb's copy carries only in-frame clones and drops some. The table records 700,000 to 950,000 clones, 90% to 97% of them present only once. Material for sequencing was naive CD8+ T cells sorted from blood. The receptor set was obtained from a man aged 30 to 45 in good health. Each CDR3 is given with its conserved first and last residue. Each record gives: D gene, J gene, clone size, V gene, CDR3 protein, CDR3 DNA. The D gene is left open where the match is weak. Clone size is given for some rows only: seen once, a few or many times, or a class if the clone is expanded.

.	TRBJ2-7	.	TRBV9	CASSVDNDEQYF	TGTGCCAGCAGCGTAGACAACGACGAGCAGTACTTC
TRBD2	TRBJ2-7	.	TRBV6-6	CASSLVGGGSSYEQYF	TGTGCCAGCAGTTTGGTTGGGGGAGGGAGTTCCTACGAGCAGTACTTC
.	TRBJ2-7	.	TRBV29-1	CSVGARGGDSDYEQYF	TGCAGCGTTGGGGCCCGGGGTGGTGACTCAGACTACGAGCAGTACTTC
.	TRBJ2-1	.	TRBV7-9	CASSYTAGDNEQFF	TGTGCCAGCAGCTACACAGCGGGTGACAATGAGCAGTTCTTC
.	TRBJ1-2	.	TRBV2	CASSGGEAYGYTF	TGTGCCAGCAGTGGCGGGGAGGCCTATGGCTACACCTTC
.	TRBJ2-3	.	TRBV12-5	CASGLPGTGEADTQYF	TGTGCTAGTGGTTTGCCCGGTACAGGGGAGGCAGATACGCAGTATTTT
.	TRBJ2-7	.	TRBV30	CAWREISYEQYF	TGTGCCTGGAGGGAAATCTCCTACGAGCAGTACTTC
.	TRBJ2-5	.	TRBV7-6	CASSLGPNVGQETQYF	TGTGCCAGCAGCCTCGGACCGAACGTCGGCCAAGAGACCCAGTACTTC
TRBD2	TRBJ2-1	once	TRBV5-6	CASSLLSGDSSYNEQFF	TGTGCCAGCAGCTTGCTCAGCGGGGATAGCTCCTACAATGAGCAGTTCTTC
.	TRBJ2-1	.	TRBV27	CASSFGTVSSYNEQFF	TGTGCCAGCAGTTTTGGGACGGTTTCCTCCTACAATGAGCAGTTCTTC
TRBD2	TRBJ2-7	.	TRBV13	CASSQLAGGFYEQYF	TGTGCCAGCAGCCAACTAGCGGGAGGCTTCTACGAGCAGTACTTC
.	TRBJ1-1	.	TRBV5-1	CASRTGERTGTEAFF	TGCGCCAGCAGGACGGGCGAACGCACGGGCACTGAAGCTTTCTTT
.	TRBJ1-4	.	TRBV6-1	CASSVRGGANEKLFF	TGTGCCAGCAGTGTCAGGGGAGGGGCTAATGAAAAACTGTTTTTT
.	TRBJ1-1	.	TRBV7-9	CASSPPREITEAFF	TGTGCCAGCAGCCCACCCAGGGAGATCACTGAAGCTTTCTTT
.	TRBJ1-2	.	TRBV7-8	CASSLDHYGYTF	TGTGCCAGCAGCTTAGACCACTATGGCTACACCTTC
.	TRBJ2-7	once	TRBV2	CASFSRGRRYEQYF	TGTGCCAGCTTTTCCAGGGGTCGCCGCTACGAGCAGTACTTC
.	TRBJ2-7	once	TRBV6-1	CASSEGVLVPNEQYF	TGTGCCAGCAGTGAGGGGGTGCTTGTCCCAAACGAGCAGTACTTC
.	TRBJ2-5	.	TRBV29-1	CSVEGPGTQETQYF	TGCAGCGTTGAAGGTCCGGGGACACAAGAGACCCAGTACTTC
TRBD2	TRBJ2-1	.	TRBV9	CASSDPGGMTSGDNEQFF	TGTGCCAGCAGCGATCCAGGGGGTATGACTAGCGGGGACAATGAGCAGTTCTTC
TRBD1	TRBJ2-7	once	TRBV5-1	CASSWTGTGSQEQYF	TGCGCCAGCAGCTGGACCGGGACAGGGTCTCAGGAGCAGTACTTC
.	TRBJ2-7	.	TRBV10-2	CASSELTGLSYEQYF	TGCGCCAGCAGTGAGTTGACAGGACTCTCCTACGAGCAGTACTTC
.	TRBJ2-5	.	TRBV4-1	CASSQVSQETQYF	TGCGCCAGCAGCCAAGTGTCCCAAGAGACCCAGTACTTC
.	TRBJ1-1	.	TRBV9	CASSVGTHYTEAFF	TGTGCCAGCAGCGTAGGCACACACTACACTGAAGCTTTCTTT
TRBD2	TRBJ2-1	.	TRBV29-1	CSVTSGSRGNEQFF	TGCAGCGTGACTAGCGGGAGTAGAGGGAATGAGCAGTTCTTC
TRBD1	TRBJ2-7	.	TRBV11-2	CASSSRGHPEQYF	TGTGCCAGCAGCTCGAGGGGGCATCCCGAGCAGTACTTC
.	TRBJ1-2	.	TRBV6-5	CASTLVPGNAWGYTF	TGTGCCAGCACCTTAGTCCCAGGGAATGCTTGGGGCTACACCTTC
.	TRBJ2-3	.	TRBV18	CASSPGASTDTQYF	TGTGCCAGCTCACCCGGGGCTAGCACAGATACGCAGTATTTT
.	TRBJ2-7	.	TRBV7-9	CASSLTPYEQYF	TGTGCCAGCAGCCTCACTCCCTACGAGCAGTACTTC
TRBD2	TRBJ2-1	.	TRBV5-5	CASSLGLANYNEQFF	TGTGCCAGCAGCTTGGGACTAGCGAACTACAATGAGCAGTTCTTC
.	TRBJ2-2	.	TRBV19	CASKVESGELFF	TGTGCCAGTAAAGTGGAGTCCGGGGAGCTGTTTTTT
.	TRBJ2-7	.	TRBV15	CATSRDLGLLEQYF	TGTGCCACCAGCAGAGATTTAGGACTCCTCGAGCAGTACTTC